A single sample gave rise to the 24 T cell receptor beta chains below, sequenced in a study of CD8 T cells in cerebrospinal fluid in Alzheimer's disease. TCRdb reprocessed the 10x single-cell sequencing reads and reports one entry per CDR3 protein, with no DNA. The sample holds 550 to 700 distinct CDR3 sequences. The sequencing sample was made of cerebrospinal fluid. These receptors were obtained from a human donor with Parkinson's disease.

This clonotype registers large by frequency. CDR3 amino acids: CASSLLPGQGVEQYF. The chain has TRBV2 and TRBJ2-7; TCRdb indicates TRBD1, and absent DNA this call remains unverified. CDR3 length: 15 residues. Germline V gene lookup returns CDR1 SNHLY and CDR2 FYNNEI. Full variable domain (missing parts from reference TRBV2 and TRBJ2-7): EPEVTQTPSHQVTQMGQEVILRCVPISNHLYFYWYRQILGQKVEFLVSFYNNEISEKSEIFDDQFSVERPDGSNFTLKIRSTKLEDSAMYFCASSLLPGQGVEQYFGPGTRLTVT.

The V and J genes are TRBV7-9 and TRBJ2-7. The CDR3 has 15 amino acids. CDR1 SEHNR and CDR2 FQNEAQ come from the germline V gene (reference sequence). CDR3 region: CASSTDSGDPYEQYF.

The rearrangement joins TRBV6-4 to TRBJ1-5; TCRdb gives TRBD1 as the D gene, but with no DNA this cannot be confirmed. Germline V gene data show CDR1 as MRHNA and CDR2 as SNTAGT. This CDR3 has 15 residues. The chain's CDR3 is CASSEQGAPNQPQHF.

This clonotype ranks as large in terms of frequency. The rearrangement uses TRBV27 and TRBJ2-6; checking the TCRdb D call of TRBD1 is not possible without DNA. The CDR3 covers 17 residues. Per germline, CDR1 MNHEY and CDR2 SMNVEV (reference sequence). This chain's CDR3 is CASSPGVRVSGANVLTF.

This clonotype is large by frequency. Here the CDR3 reads CASSFLAGEVGADTQYF. V and J are TRBV7-6 and TRBJ2-3; TCRdb's D call, TRBD2, is unchecked because there is no DNA. Germline-derived CDR1 and CDR2 are SGHVS and FNYEAQ. The CDR3 loop spans 17 amino acids.

This clonotype is identified as large from frequency. The V and J genes are TRBV6-2 or TRBV6-3 and TRBJ2-6. The CDR3 length is 15 residues. Germline values: CDR1 MNHEY, CDR2 SVGEGT. The CDR3 is CASSLTASGANVLTF.

Frequency places this clonotype as large. This rearrangement joins TRBV11-1 to TRBJ2-1; there is no DNA to check the TCRdb D call of TRBD1. The germline CDR1 and CDR2 sequences are SGHAT and FQDESV (reference sequence). The length of the CDR3 is 16 residues. The CDR3 region is CASSPYRGEFHNEQFF.

This clonotype is identified as large from frequency. The CDR3: CSANRALTFEPQHF. The rearrangement links TRBV20-1 to TRBJ1-5. The CDR3 is 14 amino acids. CDR1 DFQATT and CDR2 SNEGSKA come from the germline V gene (reference sequence).

The chain employs TRBV7-9 and TRBJ2-2; TCRdb's D gene call, TRBD1, goes unchecked for lack of DNA. The CDR3 consists of 15 residues. Per the germline V gene, CDR1 is SEHNR and CDR2 is FQNEAQ (reference sequence). CDR3 in amino acids: CASSDGQANTGELFF. The full variable domain, with the rest looked up from reference TRBV7-9 and TRBJ2-2, is DTGVSQNPRHKITKRGQNVTFRCDPISEHNRLYWYRQTLGQGPEFLTYFQNEAQLEKSRLLSDRFSAERPKGSFSTLEIQRTEQGDSAMYLCASSDGQANTGELFFGEGSRLTVL.

By frequency, this clonotype registers medium-sized. The chain has TRBV24-1 and TRBJ2-3; TCRdb names TRBD1, which stays unverified in the absence of DNA. The CDR3 is 17 residues long. Germline V gives CDR1 KGHDR, CDR2 SFDVKD. The CDR3 spells CATSDRWRGPGTDTQYF.

According to its frequency, this clonotype is large. CDR3 sequence: CASSQRTSGTDTQYF. The chain has TRBV4-2 and TRBJ2-3; TCRdb's D call of TRBD2 is untestable without DNA. CDR3 length equals 15 residues. CDR1 and CDR2 (germline): LGHNA, YNFKEQ.

Judged by frequency, this clonotype is large (0.1 to 1%). The chain carries TRBV28 and TRBJ2-1; checking the TCRdb D call of TRBD1 is not possible without DNA. Germline values: CDR1 MDHEN, CDR2 SYDVKM. CDR3 length: 19 residues. The CDR3 loop reads CASSSPGQGTLLSYNEQFF.

This clonotype is called medium-sized based on its frequency. This rearrangement joins TRBV19 to TRBJ1-1; absent DNA, TCRdb's TRBD1 call cannot be checked. CDR3 size: 14 residues. CDR1 and CDR2 from the germline V gene are LNHDA and SQIVND (reference sequence). CDR3 in amino acids: CATSTRGANTEAFF.

This clonotype is labeled large based on frequency. The rearrangement uses TRBV11-3 and TRBJ2-6; TCRdb returns TRBD1, unconfirmable since there is no DNA. There are 18 residues in the CDR3. Germline lookup yields CDR1 SGHNT and CDR2 YENEEA. The CDR3 region is CASSSRTGGVSGANVLTF. Combining the CDR3 with reference TRBV11-3 and TRBJ2-6 gives the whole variable domain EAGVVQSPRYKIIEKKQPVAFWCNPISGHNTLYWYLQNLGQGPELLIRYENEEAVDDSQLPKDRFSAERLKGVDSTLKIQPAELGDSAVYLCASSSRTGGVSGANVLTFGAGSRLTVL.

By frequency, this clonotype is large (0.1 to 1%). The rearrangement links TRBV6-6 to TRBJ2-5; TCRdb selects TRBD1, and the lack of DNA leaves this call unchecked. CDR1 MNHNY and CDR2 SVGAGI come from the germline V gene (reference sequence). This CDR3 comprises 15 residues. CDR3 loop: CASSYRRRGLETQYF.

This clonotype registers medium-sized by frequency. The V and J genes are TRBV12-3 or TRBV12-4 and TRBJ2-2; without DNA, the TCRdb call of TRBD2 cannot be checked. The CDR3 loop spans 17 amino acids. The chain's CDR3 is CASSLFVIAGNTGELFF.

This clonotype is called large based on its frequency. This CDR3 is CASSLGVSGAAKNIQYF. This chain links TRBV11-2 with TRBJ2-4; no DNA is available, so the TRBD2 call from TCRdb remains unchecked. The CDR3 totals 17 residues. The germline V gene has CDR1 SGHAT and CDR2 FQNNGV.

Measured by frequency, this clonotype is large. The chain combines TRBV28 with TRBJ2-5. Germline-derived CDR1 and CDR2 are MDHEN and SYDVKM. The CDR3 has 13 amino acids. CDR3 in amino acids: CASSLPHQETQYF.

According to its frequency, this clonotype is medium-sized (0.01 to 0.1%). The chain couples TRBV5-1 to TRBJ1-1. This CDR3 contains 15 residues. Germline CDR1 SGHRS, CDR2 YFSETQ. The CDR3 sequence: CASSLDGMWNTEAFF.

By frequency, this clonotype is large. The chain is built from TRBV12-3 or TRBV12-4 and TRBJ1-1. This CDR3 region has 14 residues. This chain's CDR3 is CASSFADRNTEAFF.

Considering frequency, this clonotype is large. The chain recombines TRBV7-2 with TRBJ1-5; TCRdb selects TRBD1, and the lack of DNA leaves this call unchecked. Per the germline V gene, CDR1 is SGHTA and CDR2 is FQGNSA. The CDR3 spans 14 residues. CDR3 sequence: CASSFGQGRQPQHF.

By frequency, this clonotype is large. V is TRBV7-2 and J is TRBJ1-3. The CDR3 sequence is 16 residues long. Germline CDR1 SGHTA, CDR2 FQGNSA. The CDR3 here is CASSLRASISGNTIYF.

This clonotype is classed as large by frequency. V and J are TRBV24-1 and TRBJ2-6; TCRdb proposes TRBD1, but this gene call is untestable without DNA. Germline CDR1 reads KGHDR; CDR2 reads SFDVKD. The CDR3 length is 17 residues. CDR3 residues: CATSPGPNSGGANVLTF.

This clonotype is classed as medium-sized by frequency. The V gene is TRBV7-9, the J gene TRBJ2-5; TCRdb's D gene call, TRBD1, goes unchecked for lack of DNA. There are 17 residues in the CDR3. Germline loops: CDR1 SEHNR, CDR2 FQNEAQ (reference sequence). CDR3 amino acids: CASSPHTGTGGQETQYF.